These 20 T cell receptor beta chains originate from one sample sequenced in a study of T cell responses to AZD1222 COVID-19 vaccine. This table comes from immunoSEQ multiplex PCR, and its TCRdb copy is limited to in-frame clones, with some not included. The sample lists fewer than 65,000 clones, about 81% seen once, with more than 8.5% in the top ten. The source material was peripheral blood, sampled on day 0 of AZD1222 vaccination. These receptor sequences come from an adult in good health.

A few counts support this clone. The J gene is TRBJ2-1, the V gene TRBV7-8; 8 bases line up with TRBD2. CDR3 size: 12 residues. Germline V gene lookup returns CDR1 SGHVS and CDR2 FQNEAQ. The trim removed 5 bases at V and 9 bases at J, leaving 3 bases unmatched. The CDR3, as DNA: TGTGCCAGCAGCGTTAGCGGGATTGAGCAGTTCTTC. Protein sequence: CASSVSGIEQFF.

The chain combines TRBV3-1 (or the pseudogene TRBV3-2) with TRBJ1-1; D unclear. CDR3 size: 13 residues. Germline loops: CDR1 LGHDT, CDR2 YNNKEL (reference sequence). Trimming removed 4 bases from V and 11 bases from J, with 17 bases in between. In DNA, the CDR3 is TGTGCCAGCAGCCGCGGGAACCAACGGGAGGCTTTCTTT. It codes for CASSRGNQREAFF.

This rearrangement joins TRBV6-2 or TRBV6-3 to TRBJ2-3; D is unresolved. CDR3 length: 14 amino acids. CDR1 is MNHEY, CDR2 SVGEGT, per germline. The germline V and J ends were trimmed by 6 bases and 3 bases, with 13 bases remaining between them. CDR3: CASSPLGLTDTQYF. CDR3 nucleotide sequence: TGTGCCAGCAGCCCCCTGGGTTTAACAGATACGCAGTATTTT.

This rearrangement joins TRBV28 to TRBJ2-1, with 8 bases fitting TRBD2. V lost 5 bases and J lost 4; bases outside the gene matches: 4. Germline-derived CDR1 and CDR2 are MDHEN and SYDVKM. The CDR3 sequence is 14 residues long. CDR3 sequence: CASSPQRGYNEQFF. CDR3 bases: TGTGCCAGCAGTCCCCAGCGGGGGTACAATGAGCAGTTCTTC.

The chain links TRBV9 to TRBJ2-7, with TRBD2 identical over 12 bases. The V gene's germline CDR1 is SGDLS and CDR2 YYNGEE. Unmatched junction bases numbered 4, after V lost 3 bases and J lost 3 bases. This CDR3 has 15 residues. CDR3 bases: TGTGCCAGCAGCGGGCCGGGACTAGCGGGCTACGAGCAGTACTTC. It specifies CASSGPGLAGYEQYF.

The genes are TRBV10-3 and TRBJ2-7, with unresolved D. The CDR3 runs to 12 residues. Germline assignment: CDR1 ENHRY and CDR2 SYGVKD. Trimming removed 2 bases at V and 1 base at J, with 3 bases between. The CDR3 loop reads CAISERSYEQYF. In nucleotides, the CDR3 is TGTGCCATCAGTGAGAGATCCTACGAGCAGTACTTC.

This clone was detected a few times. The chain carries TRBV9 and TRBJ1-1; no clear D. This CDR3 contains 13 residues. Trimming took 3 bases from V and 1 from J, leaving 7 bases between them. Germline V gene sequence: CDR1 SGDLS, CDR2 YYNGEE. The CDR3 DNA reads as TGTGCCAGCAGCGATGCAGGGAACACTGAAGCTTTCTTT. Translating it yields CASSDAGNTEAFF.

The rearrangement joins TRBV30 to TRBJ1-2; 7 positions agree with TRBD1. V dropped 2 bases and J dropped 4; count of bases not matched to a gene: 4. The V gene's germline CDR1 is GTSNPN and CDR2 SVGIG (reference sequence). The CDR3 runs to 13 residues. DNA for the CDR3: TGTGCCTGGAGTTCAACAGGGGCCTATGGCTACACCTTC. The encoded protein is CAWSSTGAYGYTF.

The chain recombines TRBV28 with TRBJ1-6, with D hard to call. The germline V and J ends were trimmed by 3 bases and 9 bases, with 3 bases remaining between them. Germline V lookup: CDR1 MDHEN, CDR2 SYDVKM. This CDR3 has 11 residues. CDR3 nucleotide sequence: TGTGCCAGCAGTTTTGGTTCACCCCTCCACTTT. It specifies CASSFGSPLHF. Using reference TRBV28 and TRBJ1-6 for the parts outside the CDR3, the full variable domain is DVKVTQSSRYLVKRTGEKVFLECVQDMDHENMFWYRQDPGLGLRLIYFSYDVKMKEKGDIPEGYSVSREKKERFSLILESASTNQTSMYLCASSFGSPLHFGNGTRLTVT.

This chain connects TRBV12-3 or TRBV12-4 to TRBJ1-2; D remains ambiguous. This CDR3 comprises 13 residues. Trimming left V 6 bases short and J 1 base short, with 9 bases between. CDR3 residues: CASSLRNNYGYTF. The CDR3 DNA sequence: TGTGCCAGCAGCTTAAGGAATAACTATGGCTACACCTTC.

V gene TRBV3-1 (or the pseudogene TRBV3-2) combines with J gene TRBJ2-1, with 10 bases aligning to TRBD2. Unmatched junction bases numbered 6, after V lost 6 bases and J lost 13 bases. The CDR3 covers 12 residues. The germline CDR1 and CDR2 sequences are LGHDT and YNNKEL (reference sequence). The CDR3 bases are TGTGCCAGCAGTTCATCTAGCGGGGGTCAGTTCTTC. It is translated as CASSSSSGGQFF.

The genes are TRBV27 and TRBJ1-5; D not resolved. This CDR3 contains 12 residues. Trimming took off 2 bases at V and 6 bases at J, with 5 bases between the two ends. CDR1 MNHEY and CDR2 SMNVEV come from the germline V gene (reference sequence). DNA of the CDR3: TGTGCCAGCAGTTTACTCGGTCAGCCCCAGCATTTT. Its protein is CASSLLGQPQHF.

The chain has TRBV5-1 and TRBJ1-2; D possibly corresponds to TRBD1 (6 bases). The germline CDR1 and CDR2 sequences are SGHRS and YFSETQ. The CDR3 has 17 amino acids. The V and J ends lost 1 base and 8 bases respectively, with 24 bases between them. CDR3 protein: CASSLSGGSGAQGGYTF. The CDR3, as DNA: TGCGCCAGCAGCTTGTCGGGCGGATCCGGCGCACAGGGCGGCTACACCTTC. The full variable domain, completed using reference TRBV5-1 and TRBJ1-2, is KAGVTQTPRYLIKTRGQQVTLSCSPISGHRSVSWYQQTPGQGLQFLFEYFSETQRNKGNFPGRFSGRQFSNSRSEMNVSTLELGDSALYLCASSLSGGSGAQGGYTFGSGTRLTVV.

This chain joins TRBV6-5 and TRBJ1-1; weak D call: TRBD1 (5 bases). CDR1 is MNHEY, CDR2 SVGAGI, per germline. CDR3 length: 14 residues. V lost 2 bases and J lost 3, with 10 bases in between. The CDR3 DNA is TGTGCCAGCAGTTACAGTGAGGGGCACACTGAAGCTTTCTTT. This sequence encodes CASSYSEGHTEAFF.

The chain combines TRBV12-2 with TRBJ1-3; whether TRBD1, the table's D call, matches the DNA was not checked. TRBV12-2 is tagged as a pseudogene. The CDR3 runs 18 residues. CDR3 nucleotides: TGTGCAAGTCGCTTAGCGCGTAGGACAGCCTCCTCTGGAAACACCATATATTTT. Encoded protein: CASRLARRTASSGNTIYF.

This clone occurred a few times. The chain links TRBV29-1 to TRBJ2-1, with D tentatively TRBD1 (6 bases). From germline, CDR1 is SQVTM and CDR2 ANQGSEA. The CDR3 runs to 11 residues. V was pared by 0 bases and J by 12 bases, with 9 bases between. The CDR3 reads CSVEDGGPQFF. CDR3 nucleotide sequence: TGCAGCGTTGAAGATGGGGGCCCGCAGTTCTTC.

In its sample, this clone was seen once. This sequence joins TRBV19 and TRBJ2-2; D may be TRBD2 (5 bases). This CDR3 has 14 amino acids. Germline V CDR1 and CDR2: LNHDA, SQIVND (reference sequence). Trimming took 4 bases from V and 6 from J, leaving 12 bases between them. The CDR3 nucleotides are TGTGCCAGTAGTAACCAGCCCGGGGCCGGGGAGCTGTTTTTT. This encodes CASSNQPGAGELFF.

The rearrangement uses TRBV28 and TRBJ1-6; D is unclear. The V gene's germline CDR1 is MDHEN and CDR2 SYDVKM. This CDR3 region has 16 residues. Trimming stripped 8 bases from V and 0 bases from J, with 14 bases between. This chain's CDR3 is CASSRGGLSYNSPLHF. CDR3 in DNA: TGTGCCAGCTCGCGGGGTGGTCTCTCCTATAATTCACCCCTCCACTTT. Full variable domain (missing parts from reference TRBV28 and TRBJ1-6): DVKVTQSSRYLVKRTGEKVFLECVQDMDHENMFWYRQDPGLGLRLIYFSYDVKMKEKGDIPEGYSVSREKKERFSLILESASTNQTSMYLCASSRGGLSYNSPLHFGNGTRLTVT.

This clone was recorded a few times. The chain has TRBV25-1 and TRBJ2-7; no definite D call. Trimming left V 3 bases short and J 3 bases short, with 9 bases between. The CDR3 loop spans 13 amino acids. Germline CDR1 and CDR2: MGHDK and SYGVNS. Written as DNA, the CDR3 is TGTGCCAGCAGTGAGGGGAACCTCTACGAGCAGTACTTC. Translation: CASSEGNLYEQYF.

The gene calls are TRBV7-3 and TRBJ2-2; perhaps TRBD2 as D (6 bases). Trimming removed 2 bases from V and 4 bases from J, with 14 bases in between. Germline V gene lookup returns CDR1 SGHTA and CDR2 FQGTGA. This CDR3 has 16 residues. CDR3 protein: CASSLSVRGGTGELFF. The CDR3 DNA reads TGTGCCAGCAGCTTATCTGTTCGGGGAGGCACCGGGGAGCTGTTTTTT.